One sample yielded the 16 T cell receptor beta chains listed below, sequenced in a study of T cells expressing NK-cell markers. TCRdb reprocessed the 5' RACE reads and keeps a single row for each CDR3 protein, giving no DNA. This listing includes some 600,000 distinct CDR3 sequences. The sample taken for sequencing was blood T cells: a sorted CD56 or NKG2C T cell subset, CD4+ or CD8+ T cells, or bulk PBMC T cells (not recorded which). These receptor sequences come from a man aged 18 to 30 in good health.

The CDR3 region is CASSSPTQDTGELFF. The chain uses TRBV5-8 and TRBJ2-2. Germline lookup yields CDR1 SGHTS and CDR2 YDEGEE. CDR3 length: 15 amino acids.

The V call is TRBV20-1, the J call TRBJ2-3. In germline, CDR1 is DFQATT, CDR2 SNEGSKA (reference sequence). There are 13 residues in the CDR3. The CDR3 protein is CSARNNIRDTQYF.

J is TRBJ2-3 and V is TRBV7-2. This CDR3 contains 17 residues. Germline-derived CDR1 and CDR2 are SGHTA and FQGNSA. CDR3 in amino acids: CASSPRRLAVSTDTQYF. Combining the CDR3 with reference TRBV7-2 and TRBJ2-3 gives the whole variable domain GAGVSQSPSNKVTEKGKDVELRCDPISGHTALYWYRQSLGQGLEFLIYFQGNSAPDKSGLPSDRFSAERTGGSVSTLTIQRTQQEDSAVYLCASSPRRLAVSTDTQYFGPGTRLTVL.

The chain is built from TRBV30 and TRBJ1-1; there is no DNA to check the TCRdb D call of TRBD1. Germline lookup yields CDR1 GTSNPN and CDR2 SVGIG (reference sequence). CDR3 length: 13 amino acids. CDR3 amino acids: CAFLDILNDEAFF.

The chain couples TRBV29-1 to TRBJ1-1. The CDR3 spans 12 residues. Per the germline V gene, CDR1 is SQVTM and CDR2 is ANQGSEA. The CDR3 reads CSVEDPDTEAFF.

CDR3 loop: CASSHSVNNEQFF. This chain uses TRBV3-1 with TRBJ2-1. The CDR3 is made up of 13 amino acids. Germline CDR1 LGHDT, CDR2 YNNKEL (reference sequence).

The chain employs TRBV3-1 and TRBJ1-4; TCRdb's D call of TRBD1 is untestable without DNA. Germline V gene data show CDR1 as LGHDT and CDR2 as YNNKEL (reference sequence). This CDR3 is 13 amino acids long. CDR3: CASSQRGNEKLFF. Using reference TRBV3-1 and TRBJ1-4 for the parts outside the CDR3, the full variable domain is DTAVSQTPKYLVTQMGNDKSIKCEQNLGHDTMYWYKQDSKKFLKIMFSYNNKELIINETVPNRFSPKSPDKAHLNLHINSLELGDSAVYFCASSQRGNEKLFFGSGTQLSVL.

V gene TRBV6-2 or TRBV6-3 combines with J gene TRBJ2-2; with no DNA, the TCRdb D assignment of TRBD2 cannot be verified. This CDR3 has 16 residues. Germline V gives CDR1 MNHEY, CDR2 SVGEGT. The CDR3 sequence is CASSLAGALTTGELFF.

The CDR3 loop is CASSVVPQSLGRYTF. V gene TRBV9 combines with J gene TRBJ1-2. The germline V gene has CDR1 SGDLS and CDR2 YYNGEE. The CDR3 runs to 15 residues.

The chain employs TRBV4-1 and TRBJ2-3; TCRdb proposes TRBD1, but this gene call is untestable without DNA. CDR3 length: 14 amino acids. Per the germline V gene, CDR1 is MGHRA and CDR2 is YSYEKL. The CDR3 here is CASSQTDRADTQYF.

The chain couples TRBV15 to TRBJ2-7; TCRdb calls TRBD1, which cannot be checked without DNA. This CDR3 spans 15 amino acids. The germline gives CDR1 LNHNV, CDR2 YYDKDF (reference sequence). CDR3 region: CATSSPRTGQYEQYF.

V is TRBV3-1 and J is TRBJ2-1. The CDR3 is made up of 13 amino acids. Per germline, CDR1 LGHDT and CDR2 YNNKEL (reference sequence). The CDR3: CASSQVEPNEQFF.

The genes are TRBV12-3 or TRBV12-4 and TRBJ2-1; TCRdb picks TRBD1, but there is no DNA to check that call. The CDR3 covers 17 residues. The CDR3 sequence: CASSFQGQGAFQNEQFF.

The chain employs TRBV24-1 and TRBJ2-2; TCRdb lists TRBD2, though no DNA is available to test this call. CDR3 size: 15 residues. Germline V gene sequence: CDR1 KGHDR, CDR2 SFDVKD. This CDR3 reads CATSEKSGRAGELFF.

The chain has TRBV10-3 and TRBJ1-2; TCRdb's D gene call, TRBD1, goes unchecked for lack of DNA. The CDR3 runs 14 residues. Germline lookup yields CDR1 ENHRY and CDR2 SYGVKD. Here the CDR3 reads CAISKTGGNYGYTF.

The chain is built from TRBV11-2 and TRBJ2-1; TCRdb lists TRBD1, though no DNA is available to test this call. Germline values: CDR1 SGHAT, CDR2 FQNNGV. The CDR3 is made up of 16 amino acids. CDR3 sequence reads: CASSRLLGQSYNEQFF.